Listed below are T cell receptor beta chains from one sample, sequenced in a study of T cell repertoires in cytomegalovirus infection. TCRdb ran MiXCR on the reads and lists one entry per CDR3 protein. The sample gives 630,000 or so distinct CDR3 sequences, roughly a quarter of which show up once; 6.5% to 10% is in the top ten. Sequencing used CD8+ T cells from PBMCs. The source of these receptors is a human donor in good health (CMV status not recorded). Some clones in this sample may be carry-over from other donors' samples. Each CDR3 is given with its conserved first and last residue. A D gene is named only where the DNA matches it firmly. Expanded clones get a size class; other rows say once, few or many, or leave the size out.

V gene,J gene,clone size,D gene,CDR3 DNA,CDR3 protein
TRBV28,TRBJ2-5,few,-,TGTGCCAGCTTTTCCTCAGAGCAAGAGACCCAGTACTTC,CASFSSEQETQYF
TRBV28,TRBJ2-1,few,TRBD2,TGTGCCAGCAGTTTAATGGGAGGGTTGAGGACTACGGATGAGCAGTTCTTC,CASSLMGGLRTTDEQFF
TRBV7-9,TRBJ1-2,many,-,TGTGCCAGCAGCCCCAGCCCAGTCTATGGCTACACCTTC,CASSPSPVYGYTF
TRBV7-9,TRBJ1-6,many,TRBD1,TGTGCCAGCAGCCCCCGGGACAGGGTTTCCCTTTCGAATTCACCCCTCCACTTT,CASSPRDRVSLSNSPLHF
TRBV7-9,TRBJ2-7,many,TRBD2,TGTGCCAGCAGCCGGACTAGCGGGGGATACGAGCAGTACTTC,CASSRTSGGYEQYF
TRBV6-1,TRBJ1-2,few,-,TGTGCCAGCGAAGGAAACGGTGGCTACACCTTC,CASEGNGGYTF
TRBV7-2,TRBJ2-1,many,TRBD2,TGTGCCAGCAGCCCAGATTGGACTAGCGGGGGGCCTTACAATGAGCAGTTCTTC,CASSPDWTSGGPYNEQFF
TRBV5-6,TRBJ2-3,many,-,TGTGCCAGCAGCTTCTCAGGGATCAATTGGGATACGCAGTATTTT,CASSFSGINWDTQYF
TRBV7-2,TRBJ2-7,-,TRBD1,TGTGCCAGCAGCTTCGCCACGGCCGGACAGGGAAACTCCTACGAGCAGTACTTC,CASSFATAGQGNSYEQYF
TRBV28,TRBJ2-3,many,-,TGTGCCAGCAGCCCTATCCTTCTCGAGGCGAGCAGCACAGATACGCAGTATTTT,CASSPILLEASSTDTQYF
TRBV29-1,TRBJ2-5,-,-,TGCAGCGTTGGTGACAGGGGAGGGGAGACCCAGTACTTC,CSVGDRGGETQYF
TRBV7-9,TRBJ2-3,-,TRBD1,TGTGCCAGCAGCAGACAGGGGGAAGGCAATCAGCCCCAGTATTTT,CASSRQGEGNQPQYF
TRBV6-5,TRBJ2-5,few,-,TGTGCCAGCAGTTACGATGCAGGCCAAAACCGCCAAGAGACCCAGTACTTC,CASSYDAGQNRQETQYF
TRBV5-6,TRBJ1-1,-,TRBD1,TGTGCCAGCAGCCGACAGGGCCCGGACACTGAAGCTTTCTTT,CASSRQGPDTEAFF
TRBV6-1,TRBJ2-1,many,-,TGTGCCAGCAGTGCCCAGGAGCAGTTCTTC,CASSAQEQFF
TRBV11-2,TRBJ1-1,few,TRBD1,TGTGCCAGCAACTCGGGACAGGTGAACACTGAAGCTTTCTTT,CASNSGQVNTEAFF
TRBV15,TRBJ1-5,few,-,TGTGCCACCACCAAGCGAGGGTATAGCAATCAGCCCCAGCATTTT,CATTKRGYSNQPQHF
TRBV6-5,TRBJ2-3,-,TRBD2,TGTGCCAGCAGTTACGGGACTAGGAGCACAGATACGCAGTATTTT,CASSYGTRSTDTQYF
TRBV7-9,TRBJ2-5,few,-,TGTGCCAGCAGCCAGCGACGGGGACAAGAGACCCAGTACTTC,CASSQRRGQETQYF
TRBV7-9,TRBJ1-1,-,-,TGTGCCAGCAGCCTGGCGGCGGGCGATACTTTCTTT,CASSLAAGDTFF
TRBV15,TRBJ2-1,-,-,TGTGCCACCAGCAGAGATAATGGGAATGAGCAGTTCTTC,CATSRDNGNEQFF
TRBV7-2,TRBJ2-2,many,-,TGTGCCAGCAGCTCGCGGCACGGAACCGGGGAGCTGTTTTTT,CASSSRHGTGELFF
TRBV20-1,TRBJ2-3,-,-,TGCAGTGCTAGAGATGGCAGGGGATGGGTGGATACGCAGTATTTT,CSARDGRGWVDTQYF
TRBV14,TRBJ1-2,-,-,TGTGCCAGCAGCCAAGAGCGGAAAGGGATTTATGGCTACACCTTC,CASSQERKGIYGYTF
TRBV11-2,TRBJ2-7,-,-,TGTGCCAGCAGCTTAGGTAAATTCTACGAGCAGTACTTC,CASSLGKFYEQYF
TRBV13,TRBJ1-5,many,TRBD1,TGTGCCAGCAGCCAGACAGGGGATCAGCCCCAGCATTTT,CASSQTGDQPQHF
TRBV15,TRBJ2-1,few,-,TGTGCCACCACGACAGGTAACAATGAGCAGTTCTTC,CATTTGNNEQFF
TRBV7-6,TRBJ2-2,many,-,TGTGCCAGCAACCTCAGGGGACGTGAGCCCGGGGAGCTGTTTTTT,CASNLRGREPGELFF
TRBV2,TRBJ1-5,-,-,TGTGCCAGCAGTGAAACGGTTGGCTACCATAGCAATCAGCCCCAGCATTTT,CASSETVGYHSNQPQHF
TRBV20-1,TRBJ2-7,-,-,TGCAGTGCTAGAGATTTGTCGGGGTCCTACGAGCAGTACTTC,CSARDLSGSYEQYF
TRBV5-1,TRBJ2-5,few,-,TGCGCCAGCAGCTTGGCGGTAGCGGAGACCCAGTACTTC,CASSLAVAETQYF
TRBV7-9,TRBJ2-2,many,-,TGTGCCAGCAGCTTAAGTTCCCTCGGGACAACGAACACCGGGGAGCTGTTTTTT,CASSLSSLGTTNTGELFF
TRBV12-3/TRBV12-4,TRBJ1-3,few,TRBD1,TGTGCCAGCAGTAAAACCGGGACAGGGTCTGGAAACACCATATATTTT,CASSKTGTGSGNTIYF
TRBV9,TRBJ2-1,-,-,TGTGCCAGCAGCGTAGCGTACTACAATGAGCAGTTCTTC,CASSVAYYNEQFF
TRBV5-5,TRBJ2-2,-,-,TGTGCCAGCAGCTTTTTCGTCCTGGCTAGCCTGTACACCGGGGAGCTGTTTTTT,CASSFFVLASLYTGELFF
TRBV28,TRBJ2-1,-,-,TGTGCCAGCAGTTTCGGAGGGTTCAATGAGCAGTTCTTC,CASSFGGFNEQFF
TRBV7-6,TRBJ1-2,few,-,TGTGCCAGCAGCATAGGGAATGGCTACACCTTC,CASSIGNGYTF
TRBV12-3/TRBV12-4,TRBJ1-1,many,-,TGTGCCAGCAGTTTGTTGGCCATTATTGGGTACACTGAAGCTTTCTTT,CASSLLAIIGYTEAFF
TRBV14,TRBJ1-1,few,-,TGTGCCAGCAGCCATCGGGGATTCCCTGAAGCTTTCTTT,CASSHRGFPEAFF
TRBV12-3/TRBV12-4,TRBJ1-2,few,TRBD1,TGTGCCATCTCCGGGGGGATCAGACAGGGGGCTTACTATGGCTACACCTTC,CAISGGIRQGAYYGYTF
TRBV2,TRBJ2-1,-,-,TGTCTAACCCGGGCCGGTGACAATGAGCAGTTCTTC,CLTRAGDNEQFF
TRBV7-9,TRBJ1-2,many,-,TGTGCCAGCAGCTATTCGGGACTCTCGGGCGGCTACACCTTC,CASSYSGLSGGYTF
TRBV15,TRBJ1-4,-,-,TGTGCCACCAGCAGAGGATTGGCTGGGGGAGGTGAAAAACTGTTTTTT,CATSRGLAGGGEKLFF
TRBV2,TRBJ2-1,-,-,TGTGCCAACAGTGGTCCCTATGAGCAGTTCTTC,CANSGPYEQFF
TRBV12-3/TRBV12-4,TRBJ1-1,once,-,TGTGCCAGCAACAAGACTCCTATGAACACTGAAGCTTTCTTT,CASNKTPMNTEAFF
TRBV20-1,TRBJ2-2,few,-,TGCAGTGCTAGAGGACCCCCAACCGGGGAGCTGTTTTTT,CSARGPPTGELFF